This T cell receptor beta chain is drawn from a study of blood T cell repertoires in COVID-19. Study context: The United States, Italy and Spain provided the acute and convalescent COVID-19 samples.

Profiled with immunoSEQ multiplex PCR; TCRdb holds only in-frame clones, not every one. The table lists about 220,000 clones, approximately 84% of them singletons. Sequencing was performed on peripheral blood. The sequence derives from a woman in her twenties or thirties who had recovered from COVID-19.

CDR3 DNA sequence: TGTGCCAGCACCAAATGGGCAGTAGGGGAGCCCCAGCATTTT. This sequence encodes CASTKWAVGEPQHF. V and J are TRBV2 and TRBJ1-5, with D perhaps matching TRBD1 (5 bases). This CDR3 comprises 14 residues. The ends were cut back, 7 bases at V and 8 bases at J, with 18 bases in the middle. Germline CDR1 reads SNHLY; CDR2 reads FYNNEI.